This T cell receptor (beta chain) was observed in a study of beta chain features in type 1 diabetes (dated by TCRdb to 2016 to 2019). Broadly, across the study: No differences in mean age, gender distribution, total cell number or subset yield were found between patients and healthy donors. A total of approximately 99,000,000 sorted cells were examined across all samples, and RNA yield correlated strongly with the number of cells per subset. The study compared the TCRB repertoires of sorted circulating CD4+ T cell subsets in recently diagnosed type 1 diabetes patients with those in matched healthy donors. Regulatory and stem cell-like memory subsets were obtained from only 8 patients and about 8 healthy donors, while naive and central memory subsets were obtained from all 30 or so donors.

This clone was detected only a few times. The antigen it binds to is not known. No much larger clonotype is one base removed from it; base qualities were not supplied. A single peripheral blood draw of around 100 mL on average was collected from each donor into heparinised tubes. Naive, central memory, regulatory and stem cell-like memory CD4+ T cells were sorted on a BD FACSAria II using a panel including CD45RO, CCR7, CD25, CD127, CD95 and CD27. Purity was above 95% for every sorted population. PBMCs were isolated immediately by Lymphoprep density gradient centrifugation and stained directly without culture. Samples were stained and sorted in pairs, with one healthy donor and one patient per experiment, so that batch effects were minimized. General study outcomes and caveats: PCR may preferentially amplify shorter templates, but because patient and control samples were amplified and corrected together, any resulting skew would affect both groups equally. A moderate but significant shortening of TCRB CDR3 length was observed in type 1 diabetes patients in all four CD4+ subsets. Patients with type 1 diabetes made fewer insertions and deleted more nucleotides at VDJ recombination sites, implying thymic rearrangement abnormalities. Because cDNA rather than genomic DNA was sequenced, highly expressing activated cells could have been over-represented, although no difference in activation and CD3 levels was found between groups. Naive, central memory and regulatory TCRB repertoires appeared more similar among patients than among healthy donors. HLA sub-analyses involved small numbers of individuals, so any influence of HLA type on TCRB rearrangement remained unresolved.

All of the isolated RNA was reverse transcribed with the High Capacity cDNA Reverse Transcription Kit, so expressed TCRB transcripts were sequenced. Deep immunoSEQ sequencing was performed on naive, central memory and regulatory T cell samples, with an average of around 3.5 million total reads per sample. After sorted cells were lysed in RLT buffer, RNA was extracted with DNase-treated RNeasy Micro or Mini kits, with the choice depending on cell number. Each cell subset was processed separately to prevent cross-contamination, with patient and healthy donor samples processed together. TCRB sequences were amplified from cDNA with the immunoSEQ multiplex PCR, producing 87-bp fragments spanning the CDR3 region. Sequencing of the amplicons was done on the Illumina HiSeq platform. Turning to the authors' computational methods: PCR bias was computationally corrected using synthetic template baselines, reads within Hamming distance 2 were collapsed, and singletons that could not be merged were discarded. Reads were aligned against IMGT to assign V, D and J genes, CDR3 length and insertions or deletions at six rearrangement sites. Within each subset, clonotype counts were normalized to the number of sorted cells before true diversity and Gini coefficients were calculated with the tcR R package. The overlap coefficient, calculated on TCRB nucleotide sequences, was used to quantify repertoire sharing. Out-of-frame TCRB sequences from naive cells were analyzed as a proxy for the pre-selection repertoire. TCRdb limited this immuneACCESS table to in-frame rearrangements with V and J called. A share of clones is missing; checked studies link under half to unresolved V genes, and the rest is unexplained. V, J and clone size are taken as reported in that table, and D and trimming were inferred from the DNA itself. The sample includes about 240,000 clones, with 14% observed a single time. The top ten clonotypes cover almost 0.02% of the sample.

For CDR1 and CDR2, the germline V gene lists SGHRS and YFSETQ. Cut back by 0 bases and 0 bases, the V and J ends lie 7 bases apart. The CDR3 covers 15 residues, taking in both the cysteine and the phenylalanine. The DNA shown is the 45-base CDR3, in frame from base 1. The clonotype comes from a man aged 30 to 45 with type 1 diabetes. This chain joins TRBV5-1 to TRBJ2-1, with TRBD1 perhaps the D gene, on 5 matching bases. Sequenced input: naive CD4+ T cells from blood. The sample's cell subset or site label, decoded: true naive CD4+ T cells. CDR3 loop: CASSLGQSSYNEQFF. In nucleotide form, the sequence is TGCGCCAGCAGCTTGGGACAGAGCTCCTACAATGAGCAGTTCTTC. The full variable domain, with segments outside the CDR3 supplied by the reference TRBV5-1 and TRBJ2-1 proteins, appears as KAGVTQTPRYLIKTRGQQVTLSCSPISGHRSVSWYQQTPGQGLQFLFEYFSETQRNKGNFPGRFSGRQFSNSRSEMNVSTLELGDSALYLCASSLGQSSYNEQFFGPGTRLTVL.